The subject of this entry is one T cell receptor (beta chain). Trimming at V came to 8 bases and at J to 8 bases, leaving 6 bases not matched to a gene. The CDR3 is 13 residues long. The germline CDR1 and CDR2 sequences are LNHDA and SQIVND (reference sequence). The data derive from a study of blood T cell repertoires in COVID-19. Whole-study context: PBMCs, B-cell-depleted T cells, or T cells provided the cDNA or gDNA that made up the material.

Study processing details: Researchers report that nucleated cell counts were estimated from reference gene primer amplification. TCRdb's copy holds only in-frame clones and misses some; the assay was immunoSEQ multiplex PCR. The V and J calls and clone size are taken from that table; D and trimming were inferred from the DNA. The data show fewer than 200,000 clones, 88% seen once. The rearrangement joins TRBV19 to TRBJ1-6, with 7 bases that match TRBD1. The material sequenced was peripheral blood. This sequence originates from a man aged 60 to 69 with acute or convalescent COVID-19. CDR3 nucleotides: TGTGCCAGTCTCGGACAGGCTGATTCACCCCTCCACTTT. Translation: CASLGQADSPLHF.